Sequencing of this T cell receptor beta chain was carried out in a study of patients and donors after allogeneic stem cell transplantation. This clonotype has just a few counts. Germline V CDR1 and CDR2: MDHEN, SYDVKM. The length of the CDR3 is 13 residues. V was trimmed by 7 bases and J by 3 bases, leaving 10 bases between them. TCRdb used MiXCR to reprocess the RT-PCR reads, holding one entry per CDR3 protein. Found here are approximately 210,000 distinct CDR3 sequences, roughly two fifths of them singletons; the top ten hold about 33%. The source material was blood, either unsorted or a sorted T cell fraction (not recorded which). This sequence originates from a human donor who was either an allogeneic HSCT recipient or a stem cell or donor lymphocyte infusion donor (not recorded which). It is not recorded whose cells these are; they may come from a transplant donor. This chain joins TRBV28 and TRBJ2-1; no clear D. CDR3 amino acids: CASTAGLYNEQFF. CDR3 sequence (DNA): TGTGCCAGCACGGCTGGCCTCTACAATGAGCAGTTCTTC.